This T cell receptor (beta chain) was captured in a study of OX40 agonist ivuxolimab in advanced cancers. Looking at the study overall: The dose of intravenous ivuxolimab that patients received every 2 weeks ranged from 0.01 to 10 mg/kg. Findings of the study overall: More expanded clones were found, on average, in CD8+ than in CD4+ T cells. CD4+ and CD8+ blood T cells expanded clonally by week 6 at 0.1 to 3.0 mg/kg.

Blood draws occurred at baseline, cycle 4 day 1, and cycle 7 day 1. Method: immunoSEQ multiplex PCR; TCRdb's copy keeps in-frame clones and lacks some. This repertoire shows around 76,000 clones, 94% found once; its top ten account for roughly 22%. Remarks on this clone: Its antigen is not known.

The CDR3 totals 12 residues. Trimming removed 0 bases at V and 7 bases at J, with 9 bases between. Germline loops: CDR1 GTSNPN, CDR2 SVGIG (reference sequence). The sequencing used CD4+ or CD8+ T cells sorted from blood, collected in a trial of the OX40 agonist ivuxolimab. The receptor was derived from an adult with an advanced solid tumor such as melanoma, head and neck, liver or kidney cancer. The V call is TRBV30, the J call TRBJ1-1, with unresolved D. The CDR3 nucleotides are TGTGCCTGGAGTGTACTGGTAGGTGAAGCTTTCTTT. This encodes CAWSVLVGEAFF.